Presented here are 5 T cell receptor beta chains from one specimen sequenced in a study of immune cell composition in non-small cell lung cancer. Sequencing used immunoSEQ multiplex PCR; TCRdb keeps in-frame clones, though not all of them. The table has roughly 3,000 clones, 65% to 80% seen once. The sequencing input was lung tumor tissue. All receptors derive from a human donor with non-small cell lung cancer.

The V call is TRBV7-9, the J call TRBJ1-4; 7 bases match TRBD1. The V segment lost 4 bases and the J segment 6 bases; nucleotides outside the gene matches: 8. This CDR3 is built from 15 residues. CDR1 is SEHNR and CDR2 is FQNEAQ in the germline V gene (reference sequence). As DNA, the CDR3 is TGTGCCAGCAGCTCGCCGACAGGGCTGGATGAAAAACTGTTTTTT. It is translated as CASSSPTGLDEKLFF. The whole variable domain, remainder taken from reference TRBV7-9 and TRBJ1-4, is DTGVSQNPRHKITKRGQNVTFRCDPISEHNRLYWYRQTLGQGPEFLTYFQNEAQLEKSRLLSDRFSAERPKGSFSTLEIQRTEQGDSAMYLCASSSPTGLDEKLFFGSGTQLSVL.

The genes are TRBV6-6 and TRBJ2-5; no definite D call. CDR1 is MNHNY, CDR2 SVGAGI, per germline (reference sequence). V was clipped by 7 bases and J by 4 bases, with 13 bases between them. This CDR3 has 13 amino acids. CDR3 amino acids: CASKSSNAETQYF. In DNA, the CDR3 is TGTGCCAGCAAAAGTTCTAATGCAGAGACCCAGTACTTC.

The chain has TRBV5-4 and TRBJ2-5; D might be TRBD1 (6 bases). With 4 bases removed from V and 9 bases from J, the gap between germline ends came to 19 bases. The CDR3 length is 14 residues. Germline V lookup: CDR1 SGHNT, CDR2 YYREEE (reference sequence). CDR3 in amino acids: CASSINGQSGAQYF. For the CDR3, the DNA is TGTGCCAGCAGCATCAACGGACAGTCTGGGGCCCAGTACTTC.

The chain couples TRBV5-1 to TRBJ1-3, with a tentative D call TRBD1 (5 bases). There are 15 residues in the CDR3. The germline V gene encodes CDR1 SGHRS and CDR2 YFSETQ. V lost 4 bases, J lost 0 bases, and 11 bases lay in between. CDR3 loop: CASSAGDFSGNTIYF. CDR3 coding DNA: TGCGCCAGCAGCGCGGGGGATTTCTCTGGAAACACCATATATTTT.

V gene TRBV5-1 combines with J gene TRBJ1-4, with D possibly TRBD1 on 5 matching bases. Between the trimmed V and J ends, which lost 5 bases and 8 bases, there was a span of 19 bases. CDR1 and CDR2 (germline): SGHRS, YFSETQ. This CDR3 spans 15 amino acids. CDR3 DNA sequence: TGCGCCAGCAGTCCTTTGGAGCAGGGAGGGGAAAAACTGTTTTTT. As protein: CASSPLEQGGEKLFF.